This T cell receptor beta chain was retrieved from a study of CD8 T cells in Susac syndrome. Study results and caveats: Susac syndrome CD8+ repertoires were clonally expanded, most strongly in CD8+ TEMRA cells.

Random hexamers were used to reverse transcribe 0.5 to 1 ug of RNA. Across 54 Vbeta and 13 Jbeta, TCR beta CDR3 was amplified with immunoSEQ multiplex PCR. MiXCR, applied by TCRdb to the immunoSEQ multiplex PCR reads, yields one record per CDR3 protein. The repertoire includes fewer than 90,000 distinct CDR3 sequences, about 93% of them detected once, and under 1% sits in the top ten. All included Susac syndrome patients satisfied recently defined diagnostic criteria for definite or probable disease. TEMRA cells were enriched by FACS, while CD8+ and CD4+ T cells were obtained through a negative isolation that was performed magnetically. V was cut by 3 bases and J by 4 bases, with 7 bases left in between. The CDR3 runs 12 residues. Concerning this clonotype: Its antigen is currently unknown.

This TCR was sampled from a human donor with Susac syndrome. The chain has TRBV12-3 or TRBV12-4 and TRBJ2-7; D is tentatively TRBD1 or TRBD2 (5 bases each). Sequenced sample: CD8+ T cells from PBMCs. The CDR3 coding sequence is TGTGCCAGCAGTTTTGAGGGGTACGAGCAGTACTTC. Translation gives CASSFEGYEQYF.